These 29 T cell receptor beta chains were sequenced from one sample in a study of beta chain features in type 1 diabetes. Isolated RNA was reverse transcribed in full, so expressed TCRB transcripts were sequenced. Assay used: immunoSEQ multiplex PCR; TCRdb lists only in-frame clones, some missing. The sample records 200,000 to 250,000 clones, around an eighth being singletons. Sequencing input: naive CD4+ T cells from blood. These receptor sequences come from a middle-aged woman in good health.

The rearrangement links TRBV13 to TRBJ2-1; weak D call: TRBD1 (8 bases). Germline loops: CDR1 PRHDT, CDR2 FYEKMQ (reference sequence). The germline V and J ends were trimmed by 4 bases and 3 bases, with 28 bases remaining between them. There are 20 residues in the CDR3. The DNA of the CDR3 is TGTGCCAGCAGCTCAGGAACAGGGGGGGCGGGGCGGGCTCACTACAATGAGCAGTTCTTC. It codes for CASSSGTGGAGRAHYNEQFF.

This sequence joins TRBV5-4 and TRBJ2-1; TRBD2 aligns across 9 bases. V was pared by 0 bases and J by 5 bases, with 12 bases of the junction left unmatched. This CDR3 has 18 amino acids. The germline gives CDR1 SGHNT, CDR2 YYREEE (reference sequence). CDR3 amino acids: CASSLAKGAGGRHNEQFF. The DNA for the CDR3 is TGTGCCAGCAGCTTGGCCAAAGGGGCGGGGGGGCGGCACAATGAGCAGTTCTTC. Drawing the rest from reference TRBV5-4 and TRBJ2-1, the complete variable domain is ETGVTQSPTHLIKTRGQQVTLRCSSQSGHNTVSWYQQALGQGPQFIFQYYREEENGRGNFPPRFSGLQFPNYSSELNVNALELDDSALYLCASSLAKGAGGRHNEQFFGPGTRLTVL.

A single count supports this clone. The chain links TRBV5-1 to TRBJ2-2, with no clear D. The CDR3 length is 14 residues. V was trimmed by 3 bases and J by 5 bases, leaving 11 bases between them. In germline, CDR1 is SGHRS, CDR2 YFSETQ. CDR3 residues: CASSYDRVTGELFF. CDR3 sequence (DNA): TGCGCCAGCAGCTACGACCGGGTAACCGGGGAGCTGTTTTTT.

This clone appeared a few times. This chain joins TRBV7-2 and TRBJ2-1; TRBD2 matches at 13 bases. The V gene's germline CDR1 is SGHTA and CDR2 FQGNSA. The CDR3 has 16 residues. V lost 5 bases and J lost 2; bases outside the gene matches: 3. CDR3 sequence: CASSPGLAGTYNEQFF. DNA of the CDR3: TGTGCCAGCAGCCCGGGACTAGCGGGAACCTACAATGAGCAGTTCTTC. Using reference TRBV7-2 and TRBJ2-1 for the parts outside the CDR3, the full variable domain is GAGVSQSPSNKVTEKGKDVELRCDPISGHTALYWYRQSLGQGLEFLIYFQGNSAPDKSGLPSDRFSAERTGGSVSTLTIQRTQQEDSAVYLCASSPGLAGTYNEQFFGPGTRLTVL.

The gene calls are TRBV6-5 and TRBJ1-1, with D perhaps matching TRBD1 (6 bases). The V end lost 5 bases, the J end lost 3 bases, and 16 bases lay between the germline ends. Germline V gives CDR1 MNHEY, CDR2 SVGAGI. The length of the CDR3 is 15 residues. The CDR3 is CASSGSGPGDTEAFF. The CDR3 DNA sequence: TGTGCCAGCAGTGGGTCGGGGCCAGGGGACACTGAAGCTTTCTTT.

This chain joins TRBV10-3 and TRBJ2-7, with 13 bases fitting TRBD2. V gave up 6 bases and J gave up 6 bases; unmatched junction bases: 8. Germline V gene sequence: CDR1 ENHRY, CDR2 SYGVKD. The CDR3 contains 15 residues. In nucleotides, the CDR3 is TGTGCCATCAGGAGACTAGCGGGGGGCACCGGCGAGCAGTACTTC. Amino acids: CAIRRLAGGTGEQYF.

This clone has a count of ten or more. The chain uses TRBV23-1 and TRBJ2-1, with no clear D. TRBV23-1 falls under the ORF class, with uncertain function. The CDR3 runs 8 residues. V lost 11 bases and J lost 9, with 5 bases in between. The CDR3 loop is CASTEQFF. DNA for the CDR3: TGCGCCTCTACTGAGCAGTTCTTC.

Points on this clone: Mismatch with germline at one junction end may stem from a read error. This sequence joins TRBV9 and TRBJ2-2; TRBD2 matches 9 bases. CDR1 SGDLS and CDR2 YYNGEE come from the germline V gene. The CDR3 consists of 16 residues. Here the CDR3 reads CASRVGRTSDTGELFF. As DNA, the CDR3 is TGTGCCAGCAGAGTAGGTAGGACTAGCGACACCGGGGAGCTGTTTTTT. Looking up the rest from reference TRBV9 and TRBJ2-2 gives the full variable domain: DSGVTQTPKHLITATGQRVTLRCSPRSGDLSVYWYQQSLDQGLQFLIQYYNGEERAKGNILERFSAQQFPDLHSELNLSSLELGDSALYFCASRVGRTSDTGELFFGEGSRLTVL.

Only a few counts were recorded for this clone. The V and J genes are TRBV10-3 and TRBJ2-7, with 8 bases lining up with TRBD2. With 5 bases clipped from V and 0 bases from J, the junction kept 3 bases outside the gene matches. The CDR3 is 14 amino acids. Germline CDR1 ENHRY, CDR2 SYGVKD. The CDR3 coding sequence is TGTGCCATCAGTTTAGCGGGGAGCTCCTACGAGCAGTACTTC. This codes for CAISLAGSSYEQYF.

This clone was seen a few times. The rearrangement links TRBV7-8 to TRBJ2-5; 13 bases align to TRBD2. The V gene end was trimmed by 5 bases and the J gene end by 4 bases; junction bases not matched to a gene: 4. Germline V gene lookup returns CDR1 SGHVS and CDR2 FQNEAQ. The CDR3 is made up of 15 amino acids. CDR3 region: CASSKLAGGPETQYF. The CDR3 DNA sequence: TGTGCCAGCAGCAAACTAGCGGGGGGGCCAGAGACCCAGTACTTC.

The chain combines TRBV5-1 with TRBJ1-4; no reliable D call. There are 14 residues in the CDR3. The germline V gene encodes CDR1 SGHRS and CDR2 YFSETQ. V lost 1 base and J 6 bases, leaving 10 bases between the germline ends. The DNA of the CDR3 is TGCGCCAGCAGCTTGAGGTCGGGGTATGAAAAACTGTTTTTT. This encodes CASSLRSGYEKLFF.

This clone was seen more than once but under ten times. The rearrangement links TRBV18 to TRBJ1-1; tentatively, D is TRBD1 (5 bases). V was cut by 6 bases and J by 3 bases, with 17 bases left in between. Germline CDR1 reads KGHSH; CDR2 reads LQKENI. The CDR3 totals 15 residues. The DNA for the CDR3 is TGTGCCAGCTCTACGGGGGTTATTCAGTACACTGAAGCTTTCTTT. It codes for CASSTGVIQYTEAFF. The whole variable domain, filled in from reference TRBV18 and TRBJ1-1, reads NAGVMQNPRHLVRRRGQEARLRCSPMKGHSHVYWYRQLPEEGLKFMVYLQKENIIDESGMPKERFSAEFPKEGPSILRIQQVVRGDSAAYFCASSTGVIQYTEAFFGQGTRLTVV.

This clone occurred a few times. This chain uses TRBV18 with TRBJ2-7; perhaps TRBD1 as D (6 bases). From germline, CDR1 is KGHSH and CDR2 LQKENI. V lost 3 bases and J lost 5, with 17 bases in between. This CDR3 comprises 15 residues. CDR3 coding DNA: TGTGCCAGCTCACCCCCTTTGGCAGGGGACAACGAGCAGTACTTC. Its translation is CASSPPLAGDNEQYF.

A few counts support this clone. The chain uses TRBV2 and TRBJ2-2; D possibly corresponds to TRBD2 (5 bases). With 2 bases removed from V and 4 bases from J, the gap between germline ends came to 14 bases. The CDR3 is 16 residues long. CDR1 and CDR2 from the germline V gene are SNHLY and FYNNEI. CDR3: CASSEQAVWGTGELFF. In DNA form, the CDR3 reads TGTGCCAGCAGTGAACAAGCGGTCTGGGGCACCGGGGAGCTGTTTTTT.

This clone was found a few times. The rearrangement uses TRBV2 and TRBJ2-3, with 8 bases matching TRBD2. The CDR3 sequence is 15 residues long. The trim removed 6 bases at V and 6 bases at J, leaving 11 bases unmatched. Germline values: CDR1 SNHLY, CDR2 FYNNEI. CDR3 nucleotides: TGTGCCAGCAGAGCCTTGAGCGGGGGAGGGGATACGCAGTATTTT. Translated: CASRALSGGGDTQYF. The full variable domain, its missing parts supplied by reference TRBV2 and TRBJ2-3, is EPEVTQTPSHQVTQMGQEVILRCVPISNHLYFYWYRQILGQKVEFLVSFYNNEISEKSEIFDDQFSVERPDGSNFTLKIRSTKLEDSAMYFCASRALSGGGDTQYFGPGTRLTVL.

This CDR3 is CASVRDRGMSDTQYF. The CDR3 DNA reads TGCGCCAGCGTACGGGACAGGGGGATGTCAGATACGCAGTATTTT. This chain uses TRBV5-1 with TRBJ2-3, with TRBD1 matching 11 bases. With V trimmed by 7 bases and J by 4 bases, 8 bases remained unmatched. This CDR3 is 15 amino acids long. In germline, CDR1 is SGHRS, CDR2 YFSETQ.

A single count supports this clone. The V and J genes are TRBV6-5 and TRBJ2-7, with 8 bases lining up with TRBD1. J was trimmed by 0 bases and V by 0 bases; bases with no gene match: 1. The CDR3 loop spans 15 amino acids. The germline CDR1 and CDR2 sequences are MNHEY and SVGAGI. This chain's CDR3 is CASSYSDRASYEQYF. The CDR3 bases are TGTGCCAGCAGTTACTCGGACAGGGCCTCCTACGAGCAGTACTTC.

The J gene is TRBJ2-7, the V gene TRBV15, with TRBD1 as a possible D gene (6 bases). The CDR3 loop spans 14 amino acids. The germline gives CDR1 LNHNV, CDR2 YYDKDF (reference sequence). V lost 9 bases, J lost 1 base, and 16 bases lay in between. CDR3 sequence (DNA): TGTGCCACGGCTCAGACAGGTTTGTCCTACGAGCAGTACTTC. It is translated as CATAQTGLSYEQYF.

At least ten counts were recorded for this clone. The V gene is TRBV29-1, the J gene TRBJ2-5; 7 nucleotides line up with TRBD2. The trim removed 6 bases at V and 5 bases at J, leaving 15 bases unmatched. This CDR3 comprises 15 residues. Germline values: CDR1 SQVTM, CDR2 ANQGSEA. The chain's CDR3 is CSVAPPLGLDETQYF. DNA of the CDR3: TGCAGCGTCGCCCCTCCGCTCGGACTAGACGAGACCCAGTACTTC. Variable domain in full (rest from reference TRBV29-1 and TRBJ2-5): SAVISQKPSRDICQRGTSLTIQCQVDSQVTMMFWYRQQPGQSLTLIATANQGSEATYESGFVIDKFPISRPNLTFSTLTVSNMSPEDSSIYLCSVAPPLGLDETQYFGPGTRLLVL.

Concerning this clone itself: This CDR3 is also generated by other DNA sequences in the sample. The chain links TRBV6-5 to TRBJ2-3; D is uncertain. The CDR3 covers 13 residues. Per germline, CDR1 MNHEY and CDR2 SVGAGI. The V end lost 2 bases, the J end lost 0 bases, and 3 bases lay between the germline ends. The CDR3 sequence: CASSYQSTDTQYF. The CDR3 DNA follows: TGTGCCAGCAGTTACCAAAGCACAGATACGCAGTATTTT.

Note on this clone: Other DNA sequences in this sample translate to the same CDR3. V usage is TRBV5-1 and J usage is TRBJ2-3, with 16 bases fitting TRBD2. The V gene's germline CDR1 is SGHRS and CDR2 YFSETQ. With V trimmed by 3 bases and J by 0 bases, 4 bases remained unmatched. The length of the CDR3 is 18 residues. CDR3 sequence (DNA): TGCGCCAGCAGCTCGGGACTAGCGGGGGGGCCGAGCACAGATACGCAGTATTTT. Its protein product is CASSSGLAGGPSTDTQYF.

A few counts support this clone. The chain links TRBV19 to TRBJ1-1; D unresolved. Germline V gives CDR1 LNHDA, CDR2 SQIVND (reference sequence). The V and J ends lost 4 bases and 4 bases respectively, with 10 bases between them. This CDR3 comprises 13 residues. CDR3 loop: CASSTRTGTEAFF. CDR3 DNA: TGTGCCAGTAGTACGCGCACCGGCACTGAAGCTTTCTTT.

This clone was observed a handful of times. The CDR3: CASSPDMEQPQHF. CDR3 nucleotides: TGTGCCAGCAGCCCAGACATGGAACAGCCCCAGCATTTT. This sequence joins TRBV7-2 and TRBJ1-5; unclear D gene. V lost 5 bases and J lost 7, with 12 bases in between. The CDR3 sequence is 13 residues long. Germline CDR1 and CDR2: SGHTA and FQGNSA.

This clone was seen only a few times. The chain uses TRBV29-1 and TRBJ1-5; D may be TRBD1 (5 bases). Germline lookup yields CDR1 SQVTM and CDR2 ANQGSEA. This CDR3 contains 13 residues. The V end was cut by 0 bases, the J end by 5 bases, with 8 bases between. CDR3 residues: CSVEEGGDQPQHF. CDR3 DNA: TGCAGCGTTGAAGAGGGGGGGGATCAGCCCCAGCATTTT.

This clone was detected a few times. In the same sample, other DNA sequences code for this CDR3. The chain combines TRBV18 with TRBJ1-2; D is undetermined. Between the trimmed V and J ends, which lost 1 base and 4 bases, there was a span of 7 bases. The CDR3 consists of 13 residues. The V gene's germline CDR1 is KGHSH and CDR2 LQKENI. As DNA, the CDR3 is TGTGCCAGCTCACCACGAGACTCCTATGGCTACACCTTC. It encodes CASSPRDSYGYTF.

Remarks on this clone: A read error may account for a junction end that differs from germline. Other nucleotide sequences in the sample specify the same CDR3. The gene calls are TRBV6-1 and TRBJ2-6; D is ambiguous. There are 14 residues in the CDR3. Per germline, CDR1 MNHNS and CDR2 SASEGT. DNA for the CDR3: TGTGCCAGCAGCAGACAATCTGGAGCCAACGTCCTGACTTTC. This encodes CASSRQSGANVLTF.

This chain uses TRBV6-6 with TRBJ1-2, with D unresolved. The CDR3 is made up of 13 amino acids. The ends were cut back, 6 bases at V and 5 bases at J, with 13 bases in the middle. The germline CDR1 and CDR2 sequences are MNHNY and SVGAGI (reference sequence). The CDR3 DNA sequence: TGTGCCAGCAGCCCAGACAAGATATATGGCTACACCTTC. Its translation: CASSPDKIYGYTF.

This clone was seen a handful of times. The chain couples TRBV7-2 to TRBJ2-3, with 10 positions matching TRBD2. V lost 3 bases and J lost 0; bases outside the gene matches: 3. In germline, CDR1 is SGHTA, CDR2 FQGNSA. CDR3 size: 16 residues. The CDR3 region is CASSLQRGGSTDTQYF. The CDR3 bases are TGTGCCAGCAGCTTGCAGCGGGGGGGTAGCACAGATACGCAGTATTTT. Combining the CDR3 with reference TRBV7-2 and TRBJ2-3 gives the whole variable domain GAGVSQSPSNKVTEKGKDVELRCDPISGHTALYWYRQSLGQGLEFLIYFQGNSAPDKSGLPSDRFSAERTGGSVSTLTIQRTQQEDSAVYLCASSLQRGGSTDTQYFGPGTRLTVL.

The V call is TRBV19, the J call TRBJ1-5; D is uncertain. Germline V gene lookup returns CDR1 LNHDA and CDR2 SQIVND (reference sequence). Deletions cut 5 bases from V and 4 bases from J, with 9 bases between. This CDR3 contains 13 residues. The CDR3 loop reads CASSGLPNQPQHF. The CDR3 region has the DNA TGTGCCAGTAGTGGCTTACCAAATCAGCCCCAGCATTTT.